This entry is about one TCR beta chain. Its antigen is still unknown. TCRdb redid the calling of the RT-PCR reads with MiXCR, one entry per CDR3 protein. The sample yields hundreds of thousands of distinct CDR3 sequences, approximately 14% seen once. This record comes from a study of response to subunit inactivated influenza vaccine. Study-wide points: The authors put forward the suggestion that each seasonal influenza vaccination may bring in only a limited number of new T cells.

The CDR3 has 15 amino acids. V lost 1 base and J lost 4, with 12 bases in between. In germline, CDR1 is SGHTA, CDR2 FQGNSA. This sample comprised PBMCs from blood, obtained 11 to 12 days after vaccination. The chain couples TRBV7-2 to TRBJ2-3, with D possibly matching TRBD2 (5 bases). The sequence derives from a man in his fifties or sixties who received an inactivated influenza vaccine. The CDR3 protein is CASSLVRVGADTQYF. CDR3 sequence (DNA): TGTGCCAGCAGCTTAGTGCGGGTCGGGGCAGATACGCAGTATTTT. Variable domain in full (rest from reference TRBV7-2 and TRBJ2-3): GAGVSQSPSNKVTEKGKDVELRCDPISGHTALYWYRQSLGQGLEFLIYFQGNSAPDKSGLPSDRFSAERTGGSVSTLTIQRTQQEDSAVYLCASSLVRVGADTQYFGPGTRLTVL.